This TCR beta chain was recorded in a study of blood T cells in healthy people across ages. For the second PCR, which ran for 7 to 11 cycles, a sample-barcoded 5' primer and a J-beta primer mix were used. TCRdb ran MiXCR on the 5' RACE reads and lists one entry per CDR3 protein. The repertoire holds 1.5 million to 2 million distinct CDR3 sequences, with 30% to 40% as singletons. CDR3 length equals 13 residues. Per the germline V gene, CDR1 is DFQATT and CDR2 is SNEGSKA (reference sequence). V shed 3 bases and J shed 4 bases, with 7 bases lying between them. The chain employs TRBV20-1 and TRBJ1-6; D is perhaps TRBD1 (5 bases). The sequencing input was blood. This receptor was identified in a human donor in good health. The CDR3 here is CSASPGYNSPLHF. The CDR3, as DNA: TGCAGTGCTAGTCCAGGGTATAATTCACCCCTCCACTTT.